The 27 T cell receptor beta chains below were found in one sample sequenced in a study of shared clonotypes between healthy human individuals. Repertoires were generated with immunoSEQ multiplex PCR, while TCRdb's copy carries only in-frame clones and drops some. Seen here are about 680,000 clones, around 67% observed once, and the top ten hold 1.5% to 2%. What was sequenced was memory CD4+ T cells sorted from blood. Subset defined: CD45RA-negative fraction. Receptor source: a woman between 25 and 40 years old in good health.

V gene TRBV5-4 combines with J gene TRBJ2-5; D gene uncertain. The ends were cut back, 0 bases at V and 2 bases at J, with 8 bases in the middle. The CDR3 consists of 14 residues. The germline V gene encodes CDR1 SGHNT and CDR2 YYREEE (reference sequence). DNA for the CDR3: TGTGCCAGCAGCTTGGGCGACTGGCAAGAGACCCAGTACTTC. Translation: CASSLGDWQETQYF.

This clone was seen a single time. The chain uses TRBV19 and TRBJ2-7; weak D call: TRBD2 (6 bases). Trimming shortened V by 6 bases and J by 4 bases, and 19 bases separated the two germline ends. CDR1 and CDR2 from the germline V gene are LNHDA and SQIVND (reference sequence). CDR3 length equals 15 residues. The CDR3 sequence is CASSVGRRVGYEQYF. The CDR3, as DNA: TGTGCCAGTAGCGTTGGACGGAGGGTAGGGTACGAGCAGTACTTC. Based on the CDR3 plus reference TRBV19 and TRBJ2-7, the full variable domain is DGGITQSPKYLFRKEGQNVTLSCEQNLNHDAMYWYRQDPGQGLRLIYYSQIVNDFQKGDIAEGYSVSREKKESFPLTVTSAQKNPTAFYLCASSVGRRVGYEQYFGPGTRLTVT.

The V call is TRBV29-1, the J call TRBJ2-5; 9 bases fit TRBD1. J gave up 11 bases and V 0 bases, and 10 bases lay outside the gene matches. CDR3 length: 14 amino acids. Germline V lookup: CDR1 SQVTM, CDR2 ANQGSEA. CDR3 coding DNA: TGCAGCGTTGAAGATCTGGGACAGGGAGCGTCGCAGTACTTC. Translated: CSVEDLGQGASQYF.

This clone was seen only once. The V call is TRBV27, the J call TRBJ2-7; TRBD1 might be the D (5 bases). V was cut by 10 bases and J by 0 bases, with 19 bases left in between. In germline, CDR1 is MNHEY, CDR2 SMNVEV (reference sequence). This CDR3 is 15 amino acids long. The CDR3: CATPRKDTLSYEQYF. The DNA for the CDR3 is TGTGCCACCCCTCGTAAGGACACCCTCTCCTACGAGCAGTACTTC.

The chain uses TRBV29-1 and TRBJ1-2; weak D call: TRBD1 (5 bases). Germline lookup yields CDR1 SQVTM and CDR2 ANQGSEA. V lost 0 bases and J 7 bases, leaving 15 bases between the germline ends. The CDR3 is 14 amino acids. CDR3 protein: CSVEEQGEDGGYTF. The CDR3 DNA follows: TGCAGCGTTGAAGAGCAAGGGGAAGACGGTGGCTACACCTTC.

The genes are TRBV5-5 and TRBJ2-7; 9 bases agree with TRBD1. The J segment lost 3 bases and the V segment lost 1 base, leaving 5 bases of the junction unmatched. Per the germline V gene, CDR1 is SGHKS and CDR2 is YYEKEE (reference sequence). This CDR3 spans 15 amino acids. The CDR3 DNA is TGTGCCAGCAGCTTGAGGGGGACAGGGAACTACGAGCAGTACTTC. Protein product: CASSLRGTGNYEQYF. The full variable domain, completed using reference TRBV5-5 and TRBJ2-7, is DAGVTQSPTHLIKTRGQQVTLRCSPISGHKSVSWYQQVLGQGPQFIFQYYEKEERGRGNFPDRFSARQFPNYSSELNVNALLLGDSALYLCASSLRGTGNYEQYFGPGTRLTVT.

The chain couples TRBV19 to TRBJ2-7, with no clear D. Per germline, CDR1 LNHDA and CDR2 SQIVND (reference sequence). CDR3 length equals 14 residues. Trimming stripped 3 bases from V and 6 bases from J, with 15 bases between. As DNA, the CDR3 is TGTGCCAGTAGTATCACCGGCTCCGTCTCCGAGCAGTACTTC. It encodes CASSITGSVSEQYF.

This clone occurred a few times. This chain joins TRBV5-1 and TRBJ1-1, with D possibly TRBD1 on 5 matching bases. Germline loops: CDR1 SGHRS, CDR2 YFSETQ. V lost 6 bases and J lost 4, with 16 bases in between. CDR3 length equals 14 residues. The CDR3 reads CASIPDRGGTEAFF. CDR3 bases: TGCGCCAGCATCCCGGACCGGGGGGGCACTGAAGCTTTCTTT.

This clone was counted only a few times. This sequence joins TRBV28 and TRBJ1-2; 7 nucleotides line up with TRBD1. The CDR3 covers 14 residues. Per germline, CDR1 MDHEN and CDR2 SYDVKM. V lost 2 bases to trimming and J lost 4 bases; unmatched junction nucleotides: 4. CDR3 sequence (DNA): TGTGCCAGCAGTTTAGGTGGGACAGCCTATGGCTACACCTTC. It translates to CASSLGGTAYGYTF.

This chain joins TRBV19 and TRBJ2-1; 15 bases fit TRBD2. CDR1 is LNHDA and CDR2 is SQIVND in the germline V gene (reference sequence). This CDR3 has 16 amino acids. J lost 9 bases, V lost 3 bases, and 6 bases had no gene match. CDR3 DNA: TGTGCCAGTAGTATCGCCCGGACTAGCGGGAGGGTTGAGCAGTTCTTC. Translated, it gives CASSIARTSGRVEQFF. The full variable domain, with the rest looked up from reference TRBV19 and TRBJ2-1, is DGGITQSPKYLFRKEGQNVTLSCEQNLNHDAMYWYRQDPGQGLRLIYYSQIVNDFQKGDIAEGYSVSREKKESFPLTVTSAQKNPTAFYLCASSIARTSGRVEQFFGPGTRLTVL.

The chain links TRBV15 to TRBJ1-4, with D possibly being TRBD1 (6 bases). CDR3 size: 13 residues. The germline V gene has CDR1 LNHNV and CDR2 YYDKDF (reference sequence). Trimming left V 4 bases short and J 4 bases short, with 7 bases between. The CDR3 bases are TGTGCCACCAGCATCAGGGGTAATGAAAAACTGTTTTTT. It encodes CATSIRGNEKLFF.

This clone has a handful of counts. The genes are TRBV11-2 and TRBJ2-1; D unresolved. CDR1 and CDR2 (germline): SGHAT, FQNNGV. The CDR3 is 13 amino acids. Trimming shortened V by 1 base and J by 4 bases, and 5 bases separated the two germline ends. CDR3 nucleotide sequence: TGTGCCAGCAGCTTAGGGGCTTACAATGAGCAGTTCTTC. Translation: CASSLGAYNEQFF.

V and J are TRBV6-6 and TRBJ1-2; TRBD1 aligns across 7 bases. With V trimmed by 2 bases and J by 8 bases, 8 bases remained unmatched. Germline V gives CDR1 MNHNY, CDR2 SVGAGI (reference sequence). The CDR3 length is 14 residues. The CDR3 spells CASSYAGAQGGYTF. CDR3 in DNA: TGTGCCAGCAGTTACGCCGGGGCACAGGGGGGCTACACCTTC.

J is TRBJ1-5 and V is TRBV6-1, with 7 bases matching TRBD1. The CDR3 length is 13 residues. Germline V gene data show CDR1 as MNHNS and CDR2 as SASEGT. Trimming took 11 bases from V and 4 from J; bases not matched to a gene: 8. CDR3 residues: CAAQTGTNQPQHF. For the CDR3, the DNA is TGTGCCGCTCAGACAGGGACAAATCAGCCCCAGCATTTT.

There are a few counts of this clone. The chain is built from TRBV19 and TRBJ2-1; D gene unclear. This CDR3 has 13 amino acids. V lost 1 base and J 3 bases, leaving 4 bases between the germline ends. Germline loops: CDR1 LNHDA, CDR2 SQIVND (reference sequence). The CDR3 region is CASSIGDYNEQFF. For the CDR3, the DNA is TGTGCCAGTAGTATAGGGGACTACAATGAGCAGTTCTTC.

The V and J genes are TRBV10-3 and TRBJ2-7; 9 bases line up with TRBD2. CDR3 length: 16 amino acids. Per germline, CDR1 ENHRY and CDR2 SYGVKD. J gave up 6 bases and V 0 bases, and 9 bases lay outside the gene matches. The CDR3 region has the DNA TGTGCCATCAGTGAGTCTGCGGCGGGAGGGCCTACCGAGCAGTACTTC. It translates to CAISESAAGGPTEQYF.

About this clone: Other DNA sequences in the same sample also yield this CDR3. This sequence joins TRBV6-1 and TRBJ2-3, with unresolved D. V dropped 4 bases and J dropped 9 bases, with 8 bases sitting between them. The CDR3 runs to 11 residues. From germline, CDR1 is MNHNS and CDR2 SASEGT. CDR3 sequence reads: CASSGSDTQYF. The CDR3 bases are TGTGCCAGCAGTGGGTCGGACACGCAGTATTTT.

V gene TRBV7-9 combines with J gene TRBJ1-1; no reliable D call. Deletions cut 3 bases from V and 10 bases from J, with 18 bases between. Germline V CDR1 and CDR2: SEHNR, FQNEAQ (reference sequence). The CDR3 consists of 14 residues. The CDR3 nucleotides read TGTGCCAGCAGCTTGGGCACCAGGCTCTTGGGAGCTTTCTTT. Encoded protein: CASSLGTRLLGAFF.

Only one count was recorded for this clone. The chain uses TRBV7-8 and TRBJ2-7; 7 bases are shared with TRBD2. From germline, CDR1 is SGHVS and CDR2 FQNEAQ. V lost 5 bases to trimming and J lost 0 bases; unmatched junction nucleotides: 7. This CDR3 region has 15 residues. In nucleotides, the CDR3 is TGTGCCAGCAGCCCATGGGGGGGGAGCTCCTACGAGCAGTACTTC. As protein: CASSPWGGSSYEQYF.

The chain recombines TRBV7-9 with TRBJ1-4, with D perhaps TRBD1 (6 bases). This CDR3 has 15 residues. Germline V CDR1 and CDR2: SEHNR, FQNEAQ (reference sequence). Trimming removed 5 bases from V and 3 bases from J, with 13 bases in between. The CDR3 coding sequence is TGTGCCAGCAGCCAACGACAGGAAGCTAATGAAAAACTGTTTTTT. Its translation: CASSQRQEANEKLFF.

This clone has only a few counts. The rearrangement uses TRBV19 and TRBJ2-3, with D unclear. Germline CDR1 reads LNHDA; CDR2 reads SQIVND (reference sequence). The V end was cut by 3 bases, the J end by 4 bases, with 5 bases between. This CDR3 is 12 amino acids long. DNA of the CDR3: TGTGCCAGTAGTATGTGGGCAGATACGCAGTATTTT. Protein: CASSMWADTQYF.

This clone appeared once. Only one base separates this from a far larger clonotype, so it likely reflects a read error. Other DNA sequences in this sample translate to the same CDR3. V and J are TRBV5-1 and TRBJ2-3; 16 bases are a match to TRBD2. The CDR3 has 17 residues. V shed 4 bases and J 2 bases; nucleotides not matched to a gene: 4. CDR1 is SGHRS and CDR2 is YFSETQ in the germline V gene. The CDR3 DNA reads as TGCGCCAGCAGCAAGGGACTAGCGGGAGGGATCACAGATACGCAGTATTTT. Encoded protein: CASSKGLAGGITDTQYF.

This clone was detected only once. The V and J genes are TRBV4-2 and TRBJ2-1; 9 positions agree with TRBD2. V lost 1 base and J lost 5; bases outside the gene matches: 6. Germline V gene sequence: CDR1 LGHNA, CDR2 YNFKEQ. There are 16 residues in the CDR3. CDR3: CASSQAAGGIDNEQFF. CDR3 DNA: TGTGCCAGCAGCCAAGCGGCGGGAGGGATCGACAATGAGCAGTTCTTC.

The gene calls are TRBV19 and TRBJ2-1, with D perhaps assigned TRBD1 or TRBD2 (6 bases each). Germline values: CDR1 LNHDA, CDR2 SQIVND (reference sequence). This CDR3 is built from 19 residues. Trimming stripped 0 bases from V and 0 bases from J, with 18 bases between. This chain's CDR3 is CASSIDQRGYGSSYNEQFF. Written as DNA, the CDR3 is TGTGCCAGTAGTATAGATCAAAGGGGGTACGGGAGCTCCTACAATGAGCAGTTCTTC.

This sequence joins TRBV6-6 and TRBJ1-2; D ambiguous. The CDR3 extends over 14 amino acids. V lost 6 bases to trimming and J lost 2 bases, with 13 bases between them. Germline-derived CDR1 and CDR2 are MNHNY and SVGAGI (reference sequence). The DNA for the CDR3 is TGTGCCAGCAGGCAACTGGGAGAAAACTATGGCTACACCTTC. Encoded protein: CASRQLGENYGYTF.

The chain links TRBV29-1 to TRBJ2-1, with 12 bases fitting TRBD2. V was pared by 7 bases and J by 8 bases, with 9 bases of the junction left unmatched. The CDR3 is 14 residues long. CDR1 is SQVTM and CDR2 is ANQGSEA in the germline V gene. CDR3 in DNA: TGCAGCGAGTTCCTAGCGGGAGGGCGCGATGAGCAGTTCTTC. It yields the protein CSEFLAGGRDEQFF.

The J gene is TRBJ1-4, the V gene TRBV14, with D tentatively TRBD1 (5 bases). CDR1 and CDR2 from the germline V gene are SGHDN and FVKESK. The CDR3 sequence is 12 residues long. V was clipped by 6 bases and J by 8 bases, with 10 bases between them. CDR3 nucleotide sequence: TGTGCCAGCAGTCTCAACAGGGAAAAACTGTTTTTT. Amino acids: CASSLNREKLFF.